This TCR beta chain originates from a study of shared T cell receptors in the human thymus (dated by TCRdb to the early 2020s). In terms of the full investigation: The study examined how self-reactive, shared T-cell receptor alpha chains are generated in the human thymus.

A single count supports this clone. Its antigen is not yet known. Per-base quality was not reported, and no clone a single base away is much larger than it. Library generation was performed with the immunoSEQ multiplex PCR assay. Here the immuneACCESS table is served through TCRdb, limited to in-frame sequences with V and J called. Missing clones are a known gap in these copies; in checked studies unresolved V genes cover under half, and the rest lacks a known reason. The sample contains 640,000 or so clones, about 90% of them found a single time. The ten largest clonotypes hold about 0.0094% of the sample. This same sample was also taken into another study, of human thymus T cells. Drawing on the second study: Donors were immunologically healthy infants undergoing open corrective cardiac surgery for congenital heart defects in Finland. Thymus tissue was obtained as surgical resects removed during corrective cardiac surgery. Usage of V and J gene segments appeared to be biased in both the thymic and the peripheral blood repertoires. According to the related research, thymic TCR repertoires were highly overlapping among unrelated individuals. The study characterized TCR alpha and beta repertoires from about 8 infant thymus samples and a few related peripheral blood samples. The cohort included about 6 male and two female infants, with donor ages spanning 7 to 244 days. Thymocytes were freed from the tissue by mechanical means and kept at -70 degrees C as pellets of roughly 10-32 million cells. A QIAsymphony instrument was used to extract genomic DNA from the frozen cell pellets. The immunoSEQ multiplex PCR assay was used to amplify the TCRB and TCRAD loci from a standardized quantity of quality-controlled genomic DNA. The amplicons covered the V(D)J region and were long enough to include the CDR3 and to identify the V and J genes. Amplicon sequencing was performed on an Illumina platform through the commercial immunoSEQ service. Primer bias and sequencing errors were corrected using previously described methods, and TCRAD and TCRB definitions followed the IMGT database. immunoSEQ Analyzer 3.0 and VDJTools were used for repertoire analysis, which covered basic statistics, V/J segment usage, diversity estimates, rarefaction and pairwise overlap. Diversity was estimated with Chao1, ChaoE, Efron-Thisted, Shannon and inverse Simpson indices, and also on datasets down-sampled to the smallest sample. Repertoire overlap was determined by strict matching of CDR3 nucleotide sequence, V gene and J gene, and Jaccard-based multidimensional scaling clustering was applied. On average, thymus samples yielded about 730,000 unique TCRB clonotypes, whereas blood samples yielded roughly 80,000.

The sequenced material came from thymocytes. This TCR was sampled from a boy younger than two with a congenital heart defect. Donor details come from another sample of the same person, matched by shared clones.

The CDR3 sequence is CASSQEPEGKPSYEQYF. The DNA sequence is as follows: TGTGCCAGCAGCCAGGAGCCTGAGGGTAAACCCTCCTACGAGCAGTACTTC. In this chain, TRBV14 is recombined with TRBJ2-7; possibly the D gene is TRBD2, per 5 matching bases. Per the germline V gene, SGHDN is the CDR1 and FVKESK is the CDR2. V drops 3 bases and J drops 0 bases, leaving 18 bases in between. The CDR3 numbers 17 residues from cysteine through phenylalanine. The DNA shown is the 51-base CDR3, in frame from base 1.